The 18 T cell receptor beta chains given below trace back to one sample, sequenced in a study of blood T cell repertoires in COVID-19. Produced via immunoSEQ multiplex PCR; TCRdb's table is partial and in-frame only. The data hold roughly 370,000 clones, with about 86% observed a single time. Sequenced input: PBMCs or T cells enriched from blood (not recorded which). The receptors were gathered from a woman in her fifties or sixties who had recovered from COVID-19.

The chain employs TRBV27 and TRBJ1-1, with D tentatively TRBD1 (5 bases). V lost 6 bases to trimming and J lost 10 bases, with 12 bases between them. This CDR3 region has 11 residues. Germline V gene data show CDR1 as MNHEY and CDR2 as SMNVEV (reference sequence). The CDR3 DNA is TGTGCCAGCAGATCGGGCGGGGGAGCTTTCTTT. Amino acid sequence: CASRSGGGAFF.

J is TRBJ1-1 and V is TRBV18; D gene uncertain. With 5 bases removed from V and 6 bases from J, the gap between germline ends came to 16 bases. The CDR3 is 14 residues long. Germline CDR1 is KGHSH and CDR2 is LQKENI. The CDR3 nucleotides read TGTGCCAGCTCATCGACGGGAGGTCGGGCTGAAGCTTTCTTT. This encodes CASSSTGGRAEAFF.

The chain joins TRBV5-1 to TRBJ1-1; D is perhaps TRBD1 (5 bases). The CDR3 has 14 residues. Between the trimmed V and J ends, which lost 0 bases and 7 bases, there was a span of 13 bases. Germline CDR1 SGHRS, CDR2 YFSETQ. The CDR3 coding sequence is TGCGCCAGCAGCTTGGCAGGGTTCCCCGGTGAAGCTTTCTTT. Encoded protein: CASSLAGFPGEAFF. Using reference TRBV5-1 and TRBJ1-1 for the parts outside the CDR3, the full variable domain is KAGVTQTPRYLIKTRGQQVTLSCSPISGHRSVSWYQQTPGQGLQFLFEYFSETQRNKGNFPGRFSGRQFSNSRSEMNVSTLELGDSALYLCASSLAGFPGEAFFGQGTRLTVV.

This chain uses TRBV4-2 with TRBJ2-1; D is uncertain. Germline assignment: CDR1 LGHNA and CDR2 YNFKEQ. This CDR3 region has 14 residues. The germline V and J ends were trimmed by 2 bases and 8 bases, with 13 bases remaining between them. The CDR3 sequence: CASSQNLPVDEQFF. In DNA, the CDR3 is TGTGCCAGCAGCCAAAATTTGCCGGTCGATGAGCAGTTCTTC.

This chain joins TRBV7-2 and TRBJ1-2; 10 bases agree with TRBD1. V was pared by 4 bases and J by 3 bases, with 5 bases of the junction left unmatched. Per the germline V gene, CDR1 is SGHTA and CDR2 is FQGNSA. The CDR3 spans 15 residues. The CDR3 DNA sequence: TGTGCCAGCAGCTGGGACAGGGGTTTTGACTATGGCTACACCTTC. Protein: CASSWDRGFDYGYTF.

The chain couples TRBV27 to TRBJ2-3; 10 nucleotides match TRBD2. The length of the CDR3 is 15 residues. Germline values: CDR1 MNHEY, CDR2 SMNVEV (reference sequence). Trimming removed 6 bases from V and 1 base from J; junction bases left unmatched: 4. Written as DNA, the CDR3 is TGTGCCAGCAGCCTACTAGCGGGGCGCACAGATACGCAGTATTTT. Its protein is CASSLLAGRTDTQYF.

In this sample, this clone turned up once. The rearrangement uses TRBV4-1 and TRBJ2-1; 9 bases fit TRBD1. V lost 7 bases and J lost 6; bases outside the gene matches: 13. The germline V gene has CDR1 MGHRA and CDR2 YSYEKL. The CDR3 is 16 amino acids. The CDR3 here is CASTRLGQGMSNEQFF. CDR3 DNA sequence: TGCGCCAGCACCCGACTCGGACAGGGGATGTCCAATGAGCAGTTCTTC.

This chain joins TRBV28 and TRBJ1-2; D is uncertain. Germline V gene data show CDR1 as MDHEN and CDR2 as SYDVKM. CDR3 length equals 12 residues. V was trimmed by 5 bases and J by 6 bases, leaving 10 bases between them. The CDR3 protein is CASSLRVNGYTF. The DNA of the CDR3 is TGTGCCAGCAGTCTCCGGGTTAATGGCTACACCTTC.

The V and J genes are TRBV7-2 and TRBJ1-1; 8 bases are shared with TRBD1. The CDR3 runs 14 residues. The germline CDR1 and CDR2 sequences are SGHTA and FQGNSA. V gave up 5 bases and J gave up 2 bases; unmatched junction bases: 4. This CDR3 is CASSQGAVNTEAFF. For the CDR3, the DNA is TGTGCCAGCAGCCAGGGGGCGGTAAACACTGAAGCTTTCTTT.

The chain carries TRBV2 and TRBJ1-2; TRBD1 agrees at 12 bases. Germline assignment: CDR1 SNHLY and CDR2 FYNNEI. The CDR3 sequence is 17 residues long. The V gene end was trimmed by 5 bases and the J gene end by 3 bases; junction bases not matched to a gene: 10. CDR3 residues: CASSRDRGLGVDYGYTF. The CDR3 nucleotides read TGTGCCAGCAGTCGGGACAGGGGGCTTGGGGTTGACTATGGCTACACCTTC.

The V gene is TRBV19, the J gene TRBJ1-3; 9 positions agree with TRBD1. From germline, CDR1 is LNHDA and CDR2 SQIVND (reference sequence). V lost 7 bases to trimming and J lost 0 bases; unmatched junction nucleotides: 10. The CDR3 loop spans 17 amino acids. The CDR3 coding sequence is TGTGCCAGTACCGACTCCGGGACAGGGATCTCTGGAAACACCATATATTTT. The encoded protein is CASTDSGTGISGNTIYF.

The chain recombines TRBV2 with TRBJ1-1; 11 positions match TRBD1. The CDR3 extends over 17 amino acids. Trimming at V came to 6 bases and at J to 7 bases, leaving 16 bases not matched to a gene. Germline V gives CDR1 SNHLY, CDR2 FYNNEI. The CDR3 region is CASSHFGQGALLVEAFF. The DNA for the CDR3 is TGTGCCAGCAGCCACTTTGGACAGGGGGCATTATTAGTTGAAGCTTTCTTT.

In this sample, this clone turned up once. In nucleotides, the CDR3 is TGTGCCAGCAGCCAAGTGGTAAGGACAGGCCTCGGGGAGCTGTTTTTT. This codes for CASSQVVRTGLGELFF. The V call is TRBV3-1 (or the pseudogene TRBV3-2), the J call TRBJ2-2; 7 positions match TRBD1. CDR3 length: 16 amino acids. Germline V gene data show CDR1 as LGHDT and CDR2 as YNNKEL (reference sequence). V shed 1 base, J shed 7 bases, and the junction held 9 bases outside the gene matches.

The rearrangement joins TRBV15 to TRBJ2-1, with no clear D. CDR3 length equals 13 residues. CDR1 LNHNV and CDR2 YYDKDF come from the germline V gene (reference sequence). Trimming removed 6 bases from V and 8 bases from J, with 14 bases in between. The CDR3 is CATRERIRYEQFF. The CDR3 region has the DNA TGTGCCACCAGAGAGCGAATTCGTTATGAGCAGTTCTTC.

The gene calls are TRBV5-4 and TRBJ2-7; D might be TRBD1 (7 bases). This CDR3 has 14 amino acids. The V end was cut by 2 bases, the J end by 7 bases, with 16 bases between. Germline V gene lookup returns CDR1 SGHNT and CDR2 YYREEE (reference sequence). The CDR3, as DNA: TGTGCCAGCAGCTTTGGAGGGGGCTCTGAAGAGCAGTACTTC. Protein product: CASSFGGGSEEQYF.

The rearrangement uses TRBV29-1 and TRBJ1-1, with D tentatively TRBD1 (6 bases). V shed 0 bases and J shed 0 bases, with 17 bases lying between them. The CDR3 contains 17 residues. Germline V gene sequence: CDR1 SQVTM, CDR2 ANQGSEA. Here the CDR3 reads CSVEDLRTDSMNTEAFF. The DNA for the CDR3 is TGCAGCGTTGAAGATCTTCGGACAGATTCCATGAACACTGAAGCTTTCTTT.

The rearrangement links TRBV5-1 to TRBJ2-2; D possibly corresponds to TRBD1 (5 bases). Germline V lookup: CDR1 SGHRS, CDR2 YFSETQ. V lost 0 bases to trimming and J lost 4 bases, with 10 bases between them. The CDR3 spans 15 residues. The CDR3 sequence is CASSLAPQGTGELFF. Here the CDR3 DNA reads TGCGCCAGCAGCTTGGCACCTCAGGGCACCGGGGAGCTGTTTTTT. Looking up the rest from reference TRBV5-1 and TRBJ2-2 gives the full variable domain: KAGVTQTPRYLIKTRGQQVTLSCSPISGHRSVSWYQQTPGQGLQFLFEYFSETQRNKGNFPGRFSGRQFSNSRSEMNVSTLELGDSALYLCASSLAPQGTGELFFGEGSRLTVL.

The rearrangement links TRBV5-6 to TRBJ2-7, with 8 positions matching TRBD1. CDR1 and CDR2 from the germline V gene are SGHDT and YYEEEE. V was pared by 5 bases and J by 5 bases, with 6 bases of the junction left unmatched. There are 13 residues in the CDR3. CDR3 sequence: CASRQGAENEQYF. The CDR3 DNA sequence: TGTGCCAGCAGGCAGGGGGCGGAAAACGAGCAGTACTTC. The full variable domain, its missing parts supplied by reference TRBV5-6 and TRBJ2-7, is DAGVTQSPTHLIKTRGQQVTLRCSPKSGHDTVSWYQQALGQGPQFIFQYYEEEERQRGNFPDRFSGHQFPNYSSELNVNALLLGDSALYLCASRQGAENEQYFGPGTRLTVT.